Each of the 2 T cell receptor beta chains below was sequenced from the same sample in a study of cytomegalovirus exposure and HLA in healthy donors. 13 Jbeta primers and 60 Vbeta primers were used for the PCR. Some clones are missing from TCRdb's copy, which holds only in-frame ones; the method was immunoSEQ multiplex PCR. The sample has around 150,000 clones, 84% seen once; the top ten hold over 2%. Sequencing used PBMCs. These receptors were taken from a boy younger than 10 in good health and CMV-seronegative.

The rearrangement uses TRBV12-5 and TRBJ1-1, with 8 bases fitting TRBD1. The CDR3 is 18 amino acids. V shed 0 bases and J 3 bases; nucleotides not matched to a gene: 12. CDR1 is LGHNT, CDR2 FRNRAP, per germline. The CDR3 DNA sequence: TGTGCTAGTGGTTTGGTTGAAATTGCAGGGGGCTTTGACACTGAAGCTTTCTTT. Amino acid sequence: CASGLVEIAGGFDTEAFF.

This clone was counted between two and nine times. This chain connects TRBV7-3 to TRBJ1-1; D remains ambiguous. V was trimmed by 3 bases and J by 4 bases, leaving 9 bases between them. CDR1 and CDR2 from the germline V gene are SGHTA and FQGTGA. There are 13 residues in the CDR3. CDR3 DNA: TGTGCCAGCAGCTTGCGGGCTTCCACTGAAGCTTTCTTT. Residues: CASSLRASTEAFF.